Below, 15 T cell receptor beta chains from the same sample are listed, as sequenced in a study of identical twins' blood T cells. TCRdb re-called the 5' RACE reads through MiXCR, storing one row per CDR3 protein. The sample has 350,000 to 400,000 distinct CDR3 sequences, under 30% seen once. The sample comprised PBMCs. The receptor set was obtained from a woman aged 18-50 years in good health.

At least ten counts were recorded for this clonotype. The chain combines TRBV19 with TRBJ1-1; D is ambiguous. This CDR3 has 16 amino acids. V was clipped by 7 bases and J by 6 bases, with 24 bases between them. CDR1 LNHDA and CDR2 SQIVND come from the germline V gene (reference sequence). Here the CDR3 DNA reads TGTGCCAGTATATTAGGAGCGGCAGCCGGACGGGCTGAAGCTTTCTTT. This gives the protein CASILGAAAGRAEAFF.

The V gene is TRBV4-1, the J gene TRBJ2-1; 14 positions agree with TRBD2. The V gene end was trimmed by 2 bases and the J gene end by 2 bases; junction bases not matched to a gene: 2. This CDR3 contains 17 residues. Germline lookup yields CDR1 MGHRA and CDR2 YSYEKL. The CDR3 is CASSQRTSGGTYNEQFF. In nucleotides, the CDR3 is TGCGCCAGCAGCCAAAGGACTAGCGGGGGGACCTACAATGAGCAGTTCTTC.

The rearrangement uses TRBV7-9 and TRBJ2-7, with unresolved D. This CDR3 is built from 12 residues. Germline V gene lookup returns CDR1 SEHNR and CDR2 FQNEAQ (reference sequence). Trimming left V 2 bases short and J 1 base short, with 3 bases between. CDR3 coding DNA: TGTGCCAGCAGCTTACGATCCTACGAGCAGTACTTC. Its translation is CASSLRSYEQYF.

The rearrangement links TRBV6-5 to TRBJ1-4; TRBD1 agrees at 8 bases. Trimming took 6 bases from V and 6 from J; bases not matched to a gene: 12. This CDR3 spans 16 amino acids. Per germline, CDR1 MNHEY and CDR2 SVGAGI. The chain's CDR3 is CASRQFRTGNDEKLFF. The CDR3 bases are TGTGCCAGCAGACAATTCCGGACAGGGAATGATGAAAAACTGTTTTTT.

This clonotype was found a few times. The CDR3 sequence is CASSPRQGGPLSTEAFF. The CDR3 nucleotides read TGCGCCAGCAGCCCGAGACAGGGGGGCCCTTTGAGTACTGAAGCTTTCTTT. The rearrangement links TRBV4-1 to TRBJ1-1, with TRBD1 identical over 9 bases. The V gene's germline CDR1 is MGHRA and CDR2 YSYEKL. The CDR3 totals 17 residues. V dropped 4 bases and J dropped 5; count of bases not matched to a gene: 14.

This clonotype was detected a few times. The chain has TRBV5-1 and TRBJ1-1, with D tentatively TRBD1 (6 bases). The CDR3 has 17 amino acids. Germline CDR1 and CDR2: SGHRS and YFSETQ. V was cut by 2 bases and J by 0 bases, with 17 bases left in between. The CDR3 nucleotides read TGCGCCAGCAGCTTAGGACAGAGGAACCTCATGAACACTGAAGCTTTCTTT. This gives the protein CASSLGQRNLMNTEAFF.

This clonotype was observed a handful of times. This chain uses TRBV7-2 with TRBJ2-6; unclear D gene. Germline CDR1 SGHTA, CDR2 FQGNSA. The CDR3 is 16 residues long. V lost 2 bases and J 0 bases, leaving 8 bases between the germline ends. The CDR3 DNA reads TGTGCCAGCAGCTTATTGGGTCTCTCTGGGGCCAACGTCCTGACTTTC. Amino acids: CASSLLGLSGANVLTF.

The chain is built from TRBV29-1 and TRBJ1-1; D unresolved. The V and J ends lost 6 bases and 7 bases respectively, with 18 bases between them. CDR1 and CDR2 from the germline V gene are SQVTM and ANQGSEA. CDR3 length: 13 amino acids. CDR3 protein: CSVHTGWAGEAFF. The DNA for the CDR3 is TGCAGCGTCCATACCGGATGGGCCGGTGAAGCTTTCTTT. Full variable domain (outside the CDR3, taken from reference TRBV29-1 and TRBJ1-1): SAVISQKPSRDICQRGTSLTIQCQVDSQVTMMFWYRQQPGQSLTLIATANQGSEATYESGFVIDKFPISRPNLTFSTLTVSNMSPEDSSIYLCSVHTGWAGEAFFGQGTRLTVV.

The chain has TRBV7-9 and TRBJ1-1; no clear D gene. Trimming removed 9 bases at V and 1 base at J, with 15 bases between. Per the germline V gene, CDR1 is SEHNR and CDR2 is FQNEAQ (reference sequence). The length of the CDR3 is 14 residues. In DNA form, the CDR3 reads TGTGCCAGTAACGCTCCAGGAAAGAACACTGAAGCTTTCTTT. This codes for CASNAPGKNTEAFF.

The V call is TRBV3-1, the J call TRBJ2-1; D uncertain. Germline lookup yields CDR1 LGHDT and CDR2 YNNKEL (reference sequence). The CDR3 length is 11 residues. Trimming removed 1 base at V and 13 bases at J, with 8 bases between. Here the CDR3 DNA reads TGTGCCAGCAGCCAAGGAGGCGCTCAGTTCTTC. Its translation is CASSQGGAQFF.

The chain joins TRBV28 to TRBJ1-1, with a possible D match to TRBD1 (6 bases). This CDR3 contains 13 residues. Between the trimmed V and J ends, which lost 7 bases and 6 bases, there was a span of 15 bases. Germline V gives CDR1 MDHEN, CDR2 SYDVKM. In nucleotides, the CDR3 is TGTGCCAGCACCAAATTCCAGGGGTCTGAAGCTTTCTTT. Translating it yields CASTKFQGSEAFF.

V is TRBV6-2 or TRBV6-3 and J is TRBJ2-7; D gene unclear. Looked up from germline, CDR1 is MNHEY and CDR2 is SVGEGT. The CDR3 runs to 11 residues. Trimming removed 2 bases at V and 5 bases at J, with 4 bases between. Here the CDR3 reads CASSYENEQYF. CDR3 nucleotide sequence: TGTGCCAGCAGTTACGAAAACGAGCAGTACTTC.

The genes are TRBV13 and TRBJ2-7; D tentatively reads TRBD1 or TRBD2 (6 bases each). The CDR3 sequence is 15 residues long. V was clipped by 1 base and J by 4 bases, with 14 bases between them. CDR1 and CDR2 from the germline V gene are PRHDT and FYEKMQ (reference sequence). Here the CDR3 DNA reads TGTGCCAGCAGCTTAGCCGGCAGGGGACTGTACGAGCAGTACTTC. Translation: CASSLAGRGLYEQYF.

This clonotype showed up just a few times. The rearrangement links TRBV4-3 to TRBJ1-4; D is perhaps TRBD1 (6 bases). The length of the CDR3 is 18 residues. Trimming took 0 bases from V and 0 from J, leaving 14 bases between them. Germline loops: CDR1 LGHNA, CDR2 YSLEER. The CDR3 region has the DNA TGCGCCAGCAGCCAAGATTCGGACGGGACAACAACTAATGAAAAACTGTTTTTT. Translated: CASSQDSDGTTTNEKLFF.

J is TRBJ1-1 and V is TRBV29-1; TRBD1 is a possible D gene (6 bases). This CDR3 has 12 residues. Trimming took off 6 bases at V and 2 bases at J, with 10 bases between the two ends. The germline CDR1 and CDR2 sequences are SQVTM and ANQGSEA. CDR3 residues: CSVRGGNTEAFF. CDR3 sequence (DNA): TGCAGCGTGAGGGGGGGTAACACTGAAGCTTTCTTT.